This TCR beta chain appears in the sequencing data of a study of technical replicates of blood from several donors. Using immunoSEQ multiplex PCR, the repertoire was profiled, and TCRdb retains in-frame clones only, with some absent. The top ten hold more than 0.25% of the sample, which has roughly 68,000 clones, roughly 97% seen once. This CDR3 is built from 17 residues. The sequenced sample consisted of T cells isolated from PBMCs. The TCR was taken from a human donor in good health. The V call is TRBV21-1, the J call TRBJ1-2; the table gives TRBD1 as D, unverified against the DNA. TRBV21-1 is termed a pseudogene. In nucleotides, the CDR3 is TGTGCCAGCAGCAAAAGCCGGGACATCTCTACTAACTATGGCTACACCTTC. It is translated as CASSKSRDISTNYGYTF.